The 20 T cell receptor beta chains given below trace back to one sample, sequenced in a study of molecular identifiers for immune sequencing clone quantification. TCRdb re-called the PCR reads through MiXCR, storing one row per CDR3 protein. The data hold 400,000 to 600,000 distinct CDR3 sequences, with about a fifth observed a single time. Input material: naive CD8+ T cells from blood, with Jurkat cell RNA spiked in. Regarding subset: FACS-sorted CD8+CD4-CCR7+CD45RA+ naive T cells. Receptors were obtained from a human donor in good health. Some libraries in this study had Jurkat cell RNA spiked in.

To note about this clonotype: Mismatch with germline at one junction end may stem from a read error. This chain uses TRBV19 with TRBJ2-1; no clear D. The CDR3 runs 15 residues. The germline V gene encodes CDR1 LNHDA and CDR2 SQIVND (reference sequence). The chain's CDR3 is CASSFAGSSYNERFF. In DNA, the CDR3 is TGTGCCAGTAGTTTCGCAGGCAGCTCCTACAATGAGCGGTTCTTC.

This clonotype was detected a few times. CDR3 nucleotides: TGCGCCAGCAGCCAAGAGCCCAGCGGGAGTAGTTACGAGCAGTACTTC. Protein sequence: CASSQEPSGSSYEQYF. The chain has TRBV4-3 and TRBJ2-7; 8 bases agree with TRBD2. The CDR3 covers 16 residues. Germline V gene data show CDR1 as LGHNA and CDR2 as YSLEER. With V trimmed by 0 bases and J by 4 bases, 8 bases remained unmatched.

This clonotype was observed many times. The chain links TRBV27 to TRBJ2-2; 10 bases map to TRBD1. The junction had 11 bases not matched to a gene; V was cut back by 5 bases and J by 5 bases. CDR3 length: 17 residues. Germline V CDR1 and CDR2: MNHEY, SMNVEV (reference sequence). The CDR3 DNA is TGTGCCAGCAGTCCAGACGACAGGGGGCTGGTAACCGGGGAGCTGTTTTTT. Its translation is CASSPDDRGLVTGELFF.

The chain combines TRBV4-3 with TRBJ1-1; 9 positions agree with TRBD1. Germline values: CDR1 LGHNA, CDR2 YSLEER. V was clipped by 3 bases and J by 0 bases; unmatched bases: 5. The CDR3 totals 16 residues. CDR3 DNA: TGCGCCAGCAGCCAGGGACAGGGAACCATGAACACTGAAGCTTTCTTT. Protein sequence: CASSQGQGTMNTEAFF.

This clonotype came up many times. This chain uses TRBV12-5 with TRBJ2-6, with D uncertain. V lost 6 bases and J 0 bases, leaving 12 bases between the germline ends. Germline V gene sequence: CDR1 LGHNT, CDR2 FRNRAP. The CDR3 runs 16 residues. CDR3 DNA sequence: TGTGCTAGTGGGCCCGACCAGCACTCTGGGGCCAACGTCCTGACTTTC. This encodes CASGPDQHSGANVLTF.

This chain links TRBV7-9 with TRBJ2-4, with 8 bases fitting TRBD1. Germline V gene lookup returns CDR1 SEHNR and CDR2 FQNEAQ (reference sequence). This CDR3 has 15 residues. V lost 4 bases and J lost 6; bases outside the gene matches: 8. CDR3 region: CASSYQGAPGNIQYF. CDR3 nucleotides: TGTGCCAGCAGCTACCAGGGGGCGCCGGGAAACATTCAGTACTTC. The full variable domain, rest sourced from reference TRBV7-9 and TRBJ2-4, is DTGVSQNPRHKITKRGQNVTFRCDPISEHNRLYWYRQTLGQGPEFLTYFQNEAQLEKSRLLSDRFSAERPKGSFSTLEIQRTEQGDSAMYLCASSYQGAPGNIQYFGAGTRLSVL.

This chain uses TRBV13 with TRBJ2-5, with 7 bases fitting TRBD2. The V and J ends lost 3 bases and 4 bases, in that order; junction bases with no gene match: 5. Germline CDR1 and CDR2: PRHDT and FYEKMQ (reference sequence). This CDR3 has 14 amino acids. The CDR3 nucleotides read TGTGCCAGCAGCTTGGGCGGGAGTGGAGAGACCCAGTACTTC. Protein sequence: CASSLGGSGETQYF. The entire variable domain, with the rest obtained from reference TRBV13 and TRBJ2-5, is as follows: AAGVIQSPRHLIKEKRETATLKCYPIPRHDTVYWYQQGPGQDPQFLISFYEKMQSDKGSIPDRFSAQQFSDYHSELNMSSLELGDSALYFCASSLGGSGETQYFGPGTRLLVL.

In its sample, this clonotype was seen many times. The V gene is TRBV29-1, the J gene TRBJ2-7; D may be TRBD1 (6 bases). From germline, CDR1 is SQVTM and CDR2 ANQGSEA. The CDR3 is 17 amino acids. Between the trimmed V and J ends, which lost 0 bases and 0 bases, there was a span of 18 bases. The CDR3 region has the DNA TGCAGCGTTGAAGACTTGGACACCGGGACAACCTCCTACGAGCAGTACTTC. As protein: CSVEDLDTGTTSYEQYF.

This clonotype has more than one count but fewer than ten. The V call is TRBV10-3, the J call TRBJ2-1; TRBD2 agrees at 8 bases. CDR3 length equals 14 residues. After removal of 2 bases from V and 4 bases from J, the junction contained 1 base not matched to a gene. Germline CDR1 and CDR2: ENHRY and SYGVKD. CDR3 sequence (DNA): TGTGCCATCAGTGAGGGACTAGCTTACAATGAGCAGTTCTTC. Translating it yields CAISEGLAYNEQFF.

This clonotype was counted between two and nine times. The chain combines TRBV12-3 or TRBV12-4 with TRBJ2-7, with D uncertain. The CDR3 covers 13 residues. Trimming left V 5 bases short and J 3 bases short, with 11 bases between. The CDR3 DNA sequence: TGTGCCAGCAGTCTCCGGGTTTACTACGAGCAGTACTTC. This translates into CASSLRVYYEQYF.

The sample holds many counts of this clonotype. This chain links TRBV7-9 with TRBJ2-3; no reliable D call. This CDR3 spans 15 amino acids. Germline V gene data show CDR1 as SEHNR and CDR2 as FQNEAQ (reference sequence). V was trimmed by 4 bases and J by 2 bases, leaving 13 bases between them. The chain's CDR3 is CASSSPLADTDTQYF. In DNA form, the CDR3 reads TGTGCCAGCAGCTCTCCATTGGCAGACACAGATACGCAGTATTTT. Based on the CDR3 plus reference TRBV7-9 and TRBJ2-3, the full variable domain is DTGVSQNPRHKITKRGQNVTFRCDPISEHNRLYWYRQTLGQGPEFLTYFQNEAQLEKSRLLSDRFSAERPKGSFSTLEIQRTEQGDSAMYLCASSSPLADTDTQYFGPGTRLTVL.

There are many counts of this clonotype. The J gene is TRBJ2-7, the V gene TRBV27, with 7 positions matching TRBD1. The V segment lost 4 bases and the J segment 2 bases; nucleotides outside the gene matches: 2. This CDR3 region has 13 residues. In germline, CDR1 is MNHEY, CDR2 SMNVEV (reference sequence). The CDR3 loop is CASSSTGTYEQYF. For the CDR3, the DNA is TGTGCCAGCAGTTCGACAGGGACCTACGAGCAGTACTTC.

The chain is built from TRBV7-2 and TRBJ1-3; TRBD1 might be the D (5 bases). With 0 bases removed from V and 0 bases from J, the gap between germline ends came to 9 bases. Germline V gene sequence: CDR1 SGHTA, CDR2 FQGNSA. This CDR3 is built from 16 residues. In nucleotides, the CDR3 is TGTGCCAGCAGCTTAGCGACAGCCGGCTCTGGAAACACCATATATTTT. Its translation is CASSLATAGSGNTIYF.

J is TRBJ2-2 and V is TRBV10-1; D not certain. CDR3 length: 16 residues. CDR1 is WNHNN and CDR2 is SYGVQD in the germline V gene (reference sequence). The V end lost 0 bases, the J end lost 9 bases, and 17 bases lay between the germline ends. Written as DNA, the CDR3 is TGCGCCAGCAGTGAGTCGCGGATACATTCGCCCCGGGAGCTGTTTTTT. Its translation is CASSESRIHSPRELFF.

This clonotype was found a few times. The chain employs TRBV15 and TRBJ1-4; D is unresolved. The germline CDR1 and CDR2 sequences are LNHNV and YYDKDF (reference sequence). The CDR3 contains 11 residues. The V end was cut by 5 bases, the J end by 6 bases, with 4 bases between. The CDR3 DNA reads as TGTGCCACCAGCGTTGATGAAAAACTGTTTTTT. This gives the protein CATSVDEKLFF. Together with reference TRBV15 and TRBJ1-4, the CDR3 gives the full variable domain: DAMVIQNPRYQVTQFGKPVTLSCSQTLNHNVMYWYQQKSSQAPKLLFHYYDKDFNNEADTPDNFQSRRPNTSFCFLDIRSPGLGDTAMYLCATSVDEKLFFGSGTQLSVL.

The chain couples TRBV20-1 to TRBJ2-5; 9 positions agree with TRBD2. Unmatched junction bases numbered 7, after V lost 0 bases and J lost 5 bases. The CDR3 loop spans 15 amino acids. The germline CDR1 and CDR2 sequences are DFQATT and SNEGSKA (reference sequence). The DNA of the CDR3 is TGCAGTGCTAGAGAGTCATGGACTAGCGTTGAGACCCAGTACTTC. This sequence encodes CSARESWTSVETQYF.

The CDR3 region has the DNA TGTGCCAGCTCGGGGGGACAGAGTTTGACGATCTACGAGCAGTACTTC. Translating it yields CASSGGQSLTIYEQYF. This rearrangement joins TRBV18 to TRBJ2-7, with D possibly TRBD1 on 7 matching bases. CDR3 length equals 16 residues. Germline assignment: CDR1 KGHSH and CDR2 LQKENI. Trimming pared 6 bases from V and 3 bases from J, leaving 21 bases between.

There are a few counts of this clonotype. V gene TRBV18 combines with J gene TRBJ1-1, with D unclear. The germline CDR1 and CDR2 sequences are KGHSH and LQKENI. Trimming left V 2 bases short and J 1 base short, with 14 bases between. The CDR3 runs 16 residues. The CDR3 sequence is CASSPSLGTTNTEAFF. The DNA for the CDR3 is TGTGCCAGCTCACCAAGCCTCGGCACAACGAACACTGAAGCTTTCTTT.

DNA for the CDR3: TGTGCCAGCAGCAAGAGATACGGGACCCAGTACTTC. It codes for CASSKRYGTQYF. The V and J genes are TRBV21-1 and TRBJ2-5. TRBV21-1 counts as a pseudogene. CDR3 length: 12 residues.

This clonotype was recorded a few times. V and J are TRBV4-2 and TRBJ2-5; D gene unclear. The V gene's germline CDR1 is LGHNA and CDR2 YNFKEQ. This CDR3 has 15 amino acids. Trimming took 0 bases from V and 3 from J, leaving 11 bases between them. The CDR3 bases are TGTGCCAGCAGCCAAGATTTGACGGGTGAAGAGACCCAGTACTTC. It is translated as CASSQDLTGEETQYF.